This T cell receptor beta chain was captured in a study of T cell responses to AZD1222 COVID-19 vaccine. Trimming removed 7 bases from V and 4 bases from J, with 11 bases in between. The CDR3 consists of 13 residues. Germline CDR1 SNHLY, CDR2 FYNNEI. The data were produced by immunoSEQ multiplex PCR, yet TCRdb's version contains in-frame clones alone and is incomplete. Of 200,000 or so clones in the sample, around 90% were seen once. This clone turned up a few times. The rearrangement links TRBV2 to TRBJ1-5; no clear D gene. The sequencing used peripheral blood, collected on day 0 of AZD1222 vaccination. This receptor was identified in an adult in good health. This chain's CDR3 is CASKVAVNQPQHF. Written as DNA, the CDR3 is TGTGCCAGCAAGGTTGCAGTGAATCAGCCCCAGCATTTT. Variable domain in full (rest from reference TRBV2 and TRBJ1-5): EPEVTQTPSHQVTQMGQEVILRCVPISNHLYFYWYRQILGQKVEFLVSFYNNEISEKSEIFDDQFSVERPDGSNFTLKIRSTKLEDSAMYFCASKVAVNQPQHFGDGTRLSIL.